Shown below are 16 T cell receptor beta chains from a single sample sequenced in a study of blood T cell repertoires in COVID-19. TCRdb's copy holds only in-frame clones and misses some; the assay was immunoSEQ multiplex PCR. This table has about 130,000 clones, just over 75% appearing once. Material for sequencing was peripheral blood. The receptors were gathered from a human donor in a cohort sampled during active COVID-19.

This chain joins TRBV13 and TRBJ1-2; D is possibly TRBD1 (6 bases). Trimming cost V 0 bases and J 3 bases, with 8 bases left between them. CDR1 and CDR2 from the germline V gene are PRHDT and FYEKMQ (reference sequence). This CDR3 comprises 14 residues. CDR3 coding DNA: TGTGCCAGCAGCTTAGGGACAGGTCACTATGGCTACACCTTC. As protein: CASSLGTGHYGYTF.

The chain recombines TRBV5-1 with TRBJ1-2; 7 bases are shared with TRBD1. Trimming took 2 bases from V and 3 from J; bases not matched to a gene: 1. This CDR3 region has 13 residues. Looked up from germline, CDR1 is SGHRS and CDR2 is YFSETQ. The CDR3: CASSFTGDYGYTF. Written as DNA, the CDR3 is TGCGCCAGCAGCTTTACAGGGGACTATGGCTACACCTTC.

The chain has TRBV5-6 and TRBJ2-2, with 7 bases lining up with TRBD1. The CDR3 spans 15 residues. Germline V gives CDR1 SGHDT, CDR2 YYEEEE. V trimming: 4 bases; J trimming: 1 base; junction bases outside the gene matches: 4. The CDR3 protein is CASSPDRRNTGELFF. CDR3 sequence (DNA): TGTGCCAGCAGCCCGGACAGGCGGAACACCGGGGAGCTGTTTTTT.

The chain has TRBV15 and TRBJ2-7, with 7 bases aligning to TRBD1. The CDR3 spans 13 residues. CDR1 is LNHNV, CDR2 YYDKDF, per germline (reference sequence). V lost 4 bases to trimming and J lost 4 bases; unmatched junction nucleotides: 4. The CDR3 DNA is TGTGCCACCAGCATTTACAGGGGATACGAGCAGTACTTC. This codes for CATSIYRGYEQYF.

This clone was recorded a few times. This chain connects TRBV19 to TRBJ1-6; D may be TRBD1 (6 bases). CDR3 size: 14 residues. Germline loops: CDR1 LNHDA, CDR2 SQIVND (reference sequence). Deletions cut 3 bases from V and 10 bases from J, with 13 bases between. For the CDR3, the DNA is TGTGCCAGTAGTATGCGGGGGGCGGAATCACCCCTCCACTTT. Its translation: CASSMRGAESPLHF.

This rearrangement joins TRBV5-6 to TRBJ1-6; D gene ambiguous. The V and J ends lost 6 bases and 8 bases respectively, with 12 bases between them. Germline CDR1 SGHDT, CDR2 YYEEEE. There are 13 residues in the CDR3. CDR3 loop: CASTPGRDSPLHF. The CDR3 DNA reads TGTGCCAGCACCCCGGGGAGGGATTCACCCCTCCACTTT.

The chain carries TRBV3-1 (or the pseudogene TRBV3-2) and TRBJ2-7; 16 positions agree with TRBD2. Germline V CDR1 and CDR2: LGHDT, YNNKEL (reference sequence). The trim removed 6 bases at V and 0 bases at J, leaving 14 bases unmatched. The CDR3 is made up of 20 amino acids. CDR3 in DNA: TGTGCCAGCAGTCCGAACCCGGGACTAGCGGGGGGGCGAAACTCCTACGAGCAGTACTTC. It specifies CASSPNPGLAGGRNSYEQYF.

This chain connects TRBV4-2 to TRBJ2-1; a possible D gene is TRBD1 (5 bases). Trimming pared 4 bases from V and 5 bases from J, leaving 15 bases between. Germline-derived CDR1 and CDR2 are LGHNA and YNFKEQ. The CDR3 runs to 15 residues. This CDR3 reads CASSRPQGVDNEQFF. CDR3 sequence (DNA): TGTGCCAGCAGCCGGCCTCAGGGTGTGGACAATGAGCAGTTCTTC.

The gene calls are TRBV5-4 and TRBJ2-5; 11 bases line up with TRBD2. CDR3 length equals 17 residues. V was clipped by 0 bases and J by 5 bases; unmatched bases: 9. The germline V gene has CDR1 SGHNT and CDR2 YYREEE (reference sequence). CDR3 bases: TGTGCCAGCAGCTTGGATAGCGGGGGGGCTGGCTGGGAGACCCAGTACTTC. Translated: CASSLDSGGAGWETQYF.

The chain recombines TRBV6-1 with TRBJ2-7, with D perhaps matching TRBD1 (5 bases). Germline CDR1 MNHNS, CDR2 SASEGT. The V end was cut by 0 bases, the J end by 5 bases, with 11 bases between. This CDR3 contains 14 residues. The CDR3: CASSEAQGRDEQYF. The CDR3 bases are TGTGCCAGCAGTGAAGCCCAGGGTAGGGACGAGCAGTACTTC.

This clone occurred a few times. The genes are TRBV19 and TRBJ2-2, with 7 nucleotides matching TRBD1. J gave up 3 bases and V 6 bases, and 4 bases lay outside the gene matches. This CDR3 has 14 residues. Germline assignment: CDR1 LNHDA and CDR2 SQIVND (reference sequence). The CDR3 region has the DNA TGTGCCAGTAGCCCGACAGGGCACACCGGGGAGCTGTTTTTT. Residues: CASSPTGHTGELFF.

V and J are TRBV3-1 (or the pseudogene TRBV3-2) and TRBJ2-7, with 10 bases fitting TRBD1. The junction had 10 bases not matched to a gene; V was cut back by 1 base and J by 13 bases. CDR3 length: 14 residues. The germline CDR1 and CDR2 sequences are LGHDT and YNNKEL (reference sequence). This CDR3 is CASSQGARQGAPYF. The CDR3 DNA sequence: TGTGCCAGCAGCCAAGGAGCCCGACAGGGGGCCCCATACTTC.

The chain combines TRBV30 with TRBJ1-2; no clear D gene. CDR3 length: 12 amino acids. Trimming took 0 bases from V and 4 from J, leaving 6 bases between them. Germline V lookup: CDR1 GTSNPN, CDR2 SVGIG (reference sequence). The CDR3 sequence: CAWSVNSYGYTF. DNA of the CDR3: TGTGCCTGGAGTGTTAACAGCTATGGCTACACCTTC.

The CDR3, as DNA: TGTGCCTGGGGGGGCCTCCACAATGAGCAGTTCTTC. This translates into CAWGGLHNEQFF. This sequence joins TRBV30 and TRBJ2-1, with D perhaps TRBD1 (6 bases). The CDR3 has 12 amino acids. The V gene's germline CDR1 is GTSNPN and CDR2 SVGIG (reference sequence). V lost 5 bases and J lost 5, with 10 bases in between.

This clone showed up just a few times. The V and J genes are TRBV3-1 (or the pseudogene TRBV3-2) and TRBJ2-5, with TRBD2 matching over 14 bases. From germline, CDR1 is LGHDT and CDR2 YNNKEL (reference sequence). With V trimmed by 1 base and J by 2 bases, 3 bases remained unmatched. This CDR3 spans 17 amino acids. The CDR3 bases are TGTGCCAGCAGCCAAGGACTAGCGGGGGGGTCACAAGAGACCCAGTACTTC. Its protein is CASSQGLAGGSQETQYF.

This clone was seen a handful of times. This chain connects TRBV30 to TRBJ1-1, with 8 bases identical to TRBD1. Germline V gives CDR1 GTSNPN, CDR2 SVGIG (reference sequence). The CDR3 spans 16 residues. The junction had 13 bases not matched to a gene; V was cut back by 3 bases and J by 4 bases. The CDR3 sequence: CAWSGQGIGDGTEAFF. CDR3 nucleotides: TGTGCCTGGAGCGGACAGGGAATCGGGGACGGCACTGAAGCTTTCTTT.